This T cell receptor beta chain was observed in a study of cytomegalovirus exposure and HLA in healthy donors. This PCR relied on a set of 60 Vbeta primers and 13 Jbeta primers. The repertoire was sequenced with immunoSEQ multiplex PCR; TCRdb's copy has only in-frame clones and lacks some. The sample includes around 140,000 clones, around 82% seen only once; the top ten take over 2.5%. The CDR3 is 13 amino acids. Germline CDR1 and CDR2: SEHNR and FQNEAQ (reference sequence). Between the trimmed V and J ends, which lost 6 bases and 6 bases, there was a span of 12 bases. The source of this sequence is a female donor in good health and CMV-seronegative. V is TRBV7-9 and J is TRBJ2-1; TRBD2 is a possible D gene (6 bases). Specimen: PBMCs. This CDR3 is CASRSTGGNEQFF. The CDR3 DNA is TGTGCCAGCAGAAGCACCGGGGGCAATGAGCAGTTCTTC.